These 26 T cell receptor beta chains were all obtained from the same sample, sequenced in a study of cytomegalovirus exposure and HLA in healthy donors. It was with 60 Vbeta and 13 Jbeta primers that the PCR ran. Here immunoSEQ multiplex PCR was the method, and the copy in TCRdb shows in-frame clones only, minus some. The table lists about 130,000 clones. The sequenced material came from PBMCs. The receptor set was obtained from a woman aged 40 to 49 in good health and CMV-seropositive.

The CDR3 is CASSTRDRGTDTQYF. Written as DNA, the CDR3 is TGTGCCAGCAGTACCCGGGACAGGGGCACAGATACGCAGTATTTT. The V gene is TRBV28, the J gene TRBJ2-3, with 9 bases fitting TRBD1. Germline V lookup: CDR1 MDHEN, CDR2 SYDVKM. This CDR3 spans 15 amino acids. Germline trimming cut 5 bases from V and 1 base from J; bases unmatched to any gene: 4.

This chain connects TRBV30 to TRBJ2-2; TRBD2 agrees at 10 bases. The trim removed 2 bases at V and 3 bases at J, leaving 6 bases unmatched. There are 16 residues in the CDR3. From germline, CDR1 is GTSNPN and CDR2 SVGIG (reference sequence). The CDR3 DNA reads as TGTGCCTGGAGTCCTAGCGGGAGAAGGGACACCGGGGAGCTGTTTTTT. Translation: CAWSPSGRRDTGELFF.

This sequence joins TRBV5-1 and TRBJ2-3, with 10 bases fitting TRBD2. Per the germline V gene, CDR1 is SGHRS and CDR2 is YFSETQ. This CDR3 comprises 15 residues. The junction had 5 bases not matched to a gene; V was cut back by 1 base and J by 6 bases. In DNA, the CDR3 is TGCGCCAGCAGCTTGCAAGCGGGAGGGAGGGATACGCAGTATTTT. Translation gives CASSLQAGGRDTQYF. Together with reference TRBV5-1 and TRBJ2-3, the CDR3 gives the full variable domain: KAGVTQTPRYLIKTRGQQVTLSCSPISGHRSVSWYQQTPGQGLQFLFEYFSETQRNKGNFPGRFSGRQFSNSRSEMNVSTLELGDSALYLCASSLQAGGRDTQYFGPGTRLTVL.

The chain is built from TRBV10-3 and TRBJ1-5; 9 nucleotides line up with TRBD1. This CDR3 is 14 amino acids long. The junction had 7 bases not matched to a gene; V was cut back by 7 bases and J by 6 bases. In germline, CDR1 is ENHRY, CDR2 SYGVKD. In nucleotides, the CDR3 is TGTGCCATCAAGGGACAGGGAGTGGGTCAGCCCCAGCATTTT. Protein: CAIKGQGVGQPQHF.

The J gene is TRBJ1-6, the V gene TRBV6-5; 7 bases are a match to TRBD1. J lost 13 bases, V lost 7 bases, and 13 bases had no gene match. CDR3 length: 14 residues. Germline-derived CDR1 and CDR2 are MNHEY and SVGAGI. CDR3 residues: CASNHKTPTGPLHF. CDR3 in DNA: TGTGCCAGCAACCACAAAACCCCGACAGGGCCCCTCCACTTT.

The genes are TRBV6-1 and TRBJ2-5; 7 positions agree with TRBD1. TRBJ2-7 matches the DNA end more closely, so the J call is doubtful. Per germline, CDR1 MNHNS and CDR2 SASEGT. CDR3 length: 14 residues. The DNA for the CDR3 is TGTGCCAGCAGCACCGGGACAGTTCCATACGAGCAGTACTTC. It specifies CASSTGTVPYEQYF.

This chain links TRBV6-6 with TRBJ2-5, with TRBD2 as a possible D gene (5 bases). The CDR3 length is 15 residues. The V end lost 0 bases, the J end lost 7 bases, and 15 bases lay between the germline ends. Germline loops: CDR1 MNHNY, CDR2 SVGAGI (reference sequence). The CDR3: CASSYSTQVAGTQYF. CDR3 coding DNA: TGTGCCAGCAGTTACTCGACCCAAGTTGCGGGGACCCAGTACTTC.

The CDR3 sequence: CASSRRTLGEQFF. The CDR3 nucleotides are TGTGCCAGCAGCAGGAGGACGCTGGGTGAGCAGTTCTTC. The genes are TRBV11-3 and TRBJ2-1; TRBD2 is a possible D gene (5 bases). Germline assignment: CDR1 SGHNT and CDR2 YENEEA. CDR3 size: 13 residues. The V and J ends lost 5 bases and 9 bases respectively, with 14 bases between them. The whole variable domain, remainder taken from reference TRBV11-3 and TRBJ2-1, is EAGVVQSPRYKIIEKKQPVAFWCNPISGHNTLYWYLQNLGQGPELLIRYENEEAVDDSQLPKDRFSAERLKGVDSTLKIQPAELGDSAVYLCASSRRTLGEQFFGPGTRLTVL.

The rearrangement uses TRBV10-1 and TRBJ2-4, with 7 bases fitting TRBD1. Trimming removed 2 bases from V and 2 bases from J; junction bases left unmatched: 9. This CDR3 region has 17 residues. Looked up from germline, CDR1 is WNHNN and CDR2 is SYGVQD (reference sequence). CDR3 sequence (DNA): TGCGCCAGCAGTGAGCACCGGGACAGCATAACCAAAAACATTCAGTACTTC. It codes for CASSEHRDSITKNIQYF.

V and J are TRBV5-1 and TRBJ1-2, with D tentatively TRBD1 (5 bases). Germline loops: CDR1 SGHRS, CDR2 YFSETQ. V gave up 2 bases and J gave up 6 bases, with 23 bases separating them. The CDR3 is 17 amino acids. The CDR3, as DNA: TGCGCCAGCAGCTTTAAAACGGGGACTTCCTTTGGCCATGGCTACACCTTC. Translated, it gives CASSFKTGTSFGHGYTF.

This sequence joins TRBV27 and TRBJ2-5, with TRBD2 identical over 8 bases. CDR1 and CDR2 from the germline V gene are MNHEY and SMNVEV (reference sequence). The CDR3 is 14 residues long. The ends lost 4 bases at V and 4 bases at J; junction bases unmatched: 5. CDR3 residues: CASSSREVGETQYF. DNA of the CDR3: TGTGCCAGCAGTTCGCGGGAGGTGGGAGAGACCCAGTACTTC.

The J gene is TRBJ2-1, the V gene TRBV30; 8 bases are shared with TRBD2. This CDR3 contains 16 residues. Germline V gene sequence: CDR1 GTSNPN, CDR2 SVGIG (reference sequence). Losses at the gene ends were 0 bases for V and 0 bases for J; bases not matched to a gene: 4. CDR3 DNA: TGTGCCTGGAGTGTACGGGCGGGGGGCTCCTACAATGAGCAGTTCTTC. Translated, it gives CAWSVRAGGSYNEQFF.

The CDR3 here is CASSQVWDRDRHQHF. The CDR3 DNA reads TGTGCCAGCAGCCAAGTTTGGGACAGGGACAGGCACCAGCATTTT. This rearrangement joins TRBV16 to TRBJ1-5; 9 nucleotides align to TRBD1. V lost 2 bases, J lost 12 bases, and 11 bases stayed unmatched. CDR3 length: 15 residues. Germline V gives CDR1 KGHSY, CDR2 FQNENV.

The gene calls are TRBV15 and TRBJ2-1; 8 bases are shared with TRBD2. The V and J ends lost 5 bases and 6 bases, in that order; junction bases with no gene match: 21. Germline-derived CDR1 and CDR2 are LNHNV and YYDKDF (reference sequence). The length of the CDR3 is 19 residues. DNA of the CDR3: TGTGCCACCAGCGCACACCCTCTTTGGGAGCGGGAGCCCGTCAATGAGCAGTTCTTC. It encodes CATSAHPLWEREPVNEQFF.

J is TRBJ2-1 and V is TRBV19; 8 nucleotides align to TRBD1. This CDR3 spans 15 amino acids. The trim removed 5 bases at V and 5 bases at J, leaving 8 bases unmatched. Germline V lookup: CDR1 LNHDA, CDR2 SQIVND (reference sequence). The CDR3 DNA sequence: TGTGCCAGTAGTTCCGGACAGGGTACCCACAATGAGCAGTTCTTC. Translated: CASSSGQGTHNEQFF.

V gene TRBV30 combines with J gene TRBJ1-1, with TRBD1 as a possible D gene (6 bases). Germline lookup yields CDR1 GTSNPN and CDR2 SVGIG (reference sequence). The CDR3 contains 11 residues. The V and J ends lost 4 bases and 9 bases respectively, with 12 bases between them. The CDR3 loop is CAWTTGLQAFF. The CDR3 nucleotides are TGTGCCTGGACGACAGGTCTACAAGCTTTCTTT. Looking up the rest from reference TRBV30 and TRBJ1-1 gives the full variable domain: SQTIHQWPATLVQPVGSPLSLECTVEGTSNPNLYWYRQAAGRGLQLLFYSVGIGQISSEVPQNLSASRPQDRQFILSSKKLLLSDSGFYLCAWTTGLQAFFGQGTRLTVV.

The chain recombines TRBV7-3 with TRBJ2-1; TRBD2 matches at 13 bases. The CDR3 covers 17 residues. V gave up 2 bases and J gave up 4 bases; unmatched junction bases: 5. Germline V lookup: CDR1 SGHTA, CDR2 FQGTGA. CDR3 in amino acids: CASSLLPGLAGYNEQFF. The CDR3 DNA reads as TGTGCCAGCAGCTTACTCCCGGGACTAGCGGGATACAATGAGCAGTTCTTC.

The gene calls are TRBV6-1 and TRBJ1-3, with 7 bases that match TRBD1. There are 15 residues in the CDR3. Germline V gene data show CDR1 as MNHNS and CDR2 as SASEGT. V gave up 0 bases and J gave up 4 bases; unmatched junction bases: 3. The CDR3 bases are TGTGCCAGCAGTGAAGCTTTGGGACAGGGAAACACCATATATTTT. It specifies CASSEALGQGNTIYF.

The rearrangement uses TRBV28 and TRBJ2-7; 7 bases fit TRBD2. Per germline, CDR1 MDHEN and CDR2 SYDVKM. This CDR3 is built from 13 residues. The V and J ends lost 8 bases and 6 bases, in that order; junction bases with no gene match: 10. The CDR3 loop reads CASDEAGVSEQYF. CDR3 nucleotide sequence: TGTGCCAGCGACGAGGCGGGAGTAAGCGAGCAGTACTTC.

This rearrangement joins TRBV25-1 to TRBJ1-2, with D maybe TRBD1 (5 bases). This CDR3 is 14 amino acids long. V lost 6 bases, J lost 4 bases, and 15 bases lay in between. Germline CDR1 and CDR2: MGHDK and SYGVNS. The chain's CDR3 is CASREGPPVYGYTF. The CDR3 DNA reads as TGTGCCAGCAGGGAGGGACCACCCGTCTATGGCTACACCTTC.

The gene calls are TRBV6-5 and TRBJ2-7; 7 bases are a match to TRBD1. The CDR3 length is 14 residues. Germline V gene sequence: CDR1 MNHEY, CDR2 SVGAGI. V shed 6 bases and J 1 base; nucleotides not matched to a gene: 6. Here the CDR3 reads CASREGTVSYEQYF. CDR3 coding DNA: TGTGCCAGCAGAGAAGGGACAGTTTCCTACGAGCAGTACTTC.

The rearrangement links TRBV27 to TRBJ2-5; 7 bases map to TRBD1. Germline trimming cut 4 bases from V and 2 bases from J; bases unmatched to any gene: 1. This CDR3 has 13 amino acids. CDR1 and CDR2 (germline): MNHEY, SMNVEV (reference sequence). The CDR3 sequence: CASSWGQQETQYF. The DNA of the CDR3 is TGTGCCAGCAGTTGGGGACAGCAAGAGACCCAGTACTTC.

The rearrangement joins TRBV6-6 to TRBJ1-2, with D tentatively TRBD1 (5 bases). The CDR3 sequence is 15 residues long. The germline CDR1 and CDR2 sequences are MNHNY and SVGAGI (reference sequence). Trimming took off 0 bases at V and 6 bases at J, with 14 bases between the two ends. In DNA form, the CDR3 reads TGTGCCAGCAGTTACTCGACGACAGCCGTCGATGGCTACACCTTC. Translated, it gives CASSYSTTAVDGYTF.

The chain is built from TRBV7-8 and TRBJ1-2; D possibly corresponds to TRBD1 (5 bases). Trimming removed 3 bases at V and 0 bases at J, with 14 bases between. Germline-derived CDR1 and CDR2 are SGHVS and FQNEAQ. There are 16 residues in the CDR3. The DNA for the CDR3 is TGTGCCAGCAGCTTGACGACAGCATCAGCTAACTATGGCTACACCTTC. Protein: CASSLTTASANYGYTF.

The chain uses TRBV5-4 and TRBJ1-5; D is perhaps TRBD1 (6 bases). Trimming took 5 bases from V and 0 from J, leaving 15 bases between them. CDR3 length: 16 amino acids. Germline V gene lookup returns CDR1 SGHNT and CDR2 YYREEE (reference sequence). CDR3 sequence: CASSIGGQISNQPQHF. CDR3 bases: TGTGCCAGCAGTATTGGAGGACAGATTAGCAATCAGCCCCAGCATTTT.

The chain has TRBV18 and TRBJ2-7, with D unresolved. The CDR3 runs 14 residues. V lost 2 bases, J lost 5 bases, and 13 bases lay in between. Germline V lookup: CDR1 KGHSH, CDR2 LQKENI. CDR3 sequence (DNA): TGTGCCAGCTCACCATCTGGTAGCAGCCACGAGCAGTACTTC. Its protein is CASSPSGSSHEQYF.